A single T cell receptor beta chain is shown here with its context. This clone showed up just a few times. Its target antigen remains unknown. There are no base qualities to consult, and no much larger clone falls within one base. These data are taken from a study of Siglec-9 on CD8 T cells in melanoma (dated by TCRdb to about 2019). Background on the whole study: Siglec-9 expression on CD8+ T cells and the role of Siglec-9 in regulating T cells in the melanoma tumor microenvironment were investigated in the study.

The germline V gene (reference sequence) specifies GTSNPN as CDR1 and SVGIG as CDR2. V is cut back by 4 bases and J by 4 bases, with 0 bases in the junction unmatched. The cysteine opens and the phenylalanine closes a CDR3 of 12 amino acids. The CDR3 DNA has 36 bases and is translated from base 1. The paper as a whole reports these results and caveats: According to the report, an effector memory CD8+ T-cell subset that seemed to build up inside melanoma tumors was both marked and regulated by Siglec-9.

Libraries were prepared through the immunoSEQ multiplex PCR assay. The table was pulled from immuneACCESS by TCRdb, which kept in-frame rearrangements only. Such tables lose some clones; where checked, under half of the loss comes from unresolved V genes, and the rest has no known cause. Recorded for this sample are 30,000 to 45,000 clones; more than 65% of them occurred a single time. The top ten clonotypes cover approximately 2% of the sample. The origin of this receptor is a human donor in good health. The chain was built from TRBV30 and TRBJ2-2, with 7 bases in between that match TRBD2. Source material: Siglec-9- CD8+ T cells sorted from blood. The intended sense of this specimen's cell subset or site label: CD8 T cells lacking Siglec-9. The CDR3 protein: CAWTSGTGELFF. The nucleotide sequence reads TGTGCCTGGACTAGCGGCACCGGGGAGCTGTTTTTT.